In this sample, the clone carrying this TCR beta chain turned up a few times. Its antigen is not identified. This sample is part of a study of CD8 T cell repertoires and HIV-1 epitope variants. TCRdb keeps only in-frame clones here, not all; method: immunoSEQ multiplex PCR. The sample contains 2,000 to 2,500 clones, about 70% of which appear only once. Trimming removed 3 bases from V and 8 bases from J; junction bases left unmatched: 4. The CDR3 totals 14 residues. The V gene's germline CDR1 is MDHEN and CDR2 SYDVKM. The receptor was derived from a male donor with HIV. V usage is TRBV28 and J usage is TRBJ2-1, with TRBD1 identical over 10 bases. The source material was cultured CD8+ T cells derived from PBMCs. Written as DNA, the CDR3 is TGTGCCAGCAGTTTGGGACAGGGGTTGGATGAGCAGTTCTTC. Translation gives CASSLGQGLDEQFF. Using reference TRBV28 and TRBJ2-1 for the parts outside the CDR3, the full variable domain is DVKVTQSSRYLVKRTGEKVFLECVQDMDHENMFWYRQDPGLGLRLIYFSYDVKMKEKGDIPEGYSVSREKKERFSLILESASTNQTSMYLCASSLGQGLDEQFFGPGTRLTVL.